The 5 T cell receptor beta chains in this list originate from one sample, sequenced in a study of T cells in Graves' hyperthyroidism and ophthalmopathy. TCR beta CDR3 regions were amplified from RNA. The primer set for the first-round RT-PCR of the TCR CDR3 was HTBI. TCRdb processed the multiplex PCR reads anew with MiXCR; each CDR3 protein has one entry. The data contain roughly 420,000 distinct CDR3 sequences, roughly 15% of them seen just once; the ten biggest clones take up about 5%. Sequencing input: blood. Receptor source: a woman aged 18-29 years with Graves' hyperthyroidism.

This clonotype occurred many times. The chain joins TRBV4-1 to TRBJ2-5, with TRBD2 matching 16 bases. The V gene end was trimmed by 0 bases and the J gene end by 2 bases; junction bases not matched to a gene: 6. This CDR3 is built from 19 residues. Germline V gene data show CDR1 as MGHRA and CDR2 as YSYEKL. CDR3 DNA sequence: TGCGCCAGCAGCCAAGATCCCCTGGGACTAGCGGGAGGGCAAGAGACCCAGTACTTC. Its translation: CASSQDPLGLAGGQETQYF.

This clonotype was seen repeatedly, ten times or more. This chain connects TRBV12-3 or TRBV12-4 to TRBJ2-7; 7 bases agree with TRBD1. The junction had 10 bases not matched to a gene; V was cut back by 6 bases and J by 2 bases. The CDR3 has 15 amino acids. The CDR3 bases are TGTGCCAGCAGCGACTACCCCGGGACAGCCTACGAGCAGTACTTC. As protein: CASSDYPGTAYEQYF.

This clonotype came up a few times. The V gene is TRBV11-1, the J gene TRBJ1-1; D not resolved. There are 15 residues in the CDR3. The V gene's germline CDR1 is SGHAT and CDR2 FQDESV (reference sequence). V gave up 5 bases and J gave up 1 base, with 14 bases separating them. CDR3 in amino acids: CASSRGYTQNTEAFF. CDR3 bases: TGTGCCAGCAGCCGTGGATACACCCAGAACACTGAAGCTTTCTTT.

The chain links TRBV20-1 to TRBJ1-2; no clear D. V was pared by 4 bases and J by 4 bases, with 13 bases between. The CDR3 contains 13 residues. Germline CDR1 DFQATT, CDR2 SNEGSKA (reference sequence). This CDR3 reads CSAMDRSTYGYTF. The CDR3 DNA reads TGCAGTGCTATGGACCGCTCTACCTATGGCTACACCTTC.

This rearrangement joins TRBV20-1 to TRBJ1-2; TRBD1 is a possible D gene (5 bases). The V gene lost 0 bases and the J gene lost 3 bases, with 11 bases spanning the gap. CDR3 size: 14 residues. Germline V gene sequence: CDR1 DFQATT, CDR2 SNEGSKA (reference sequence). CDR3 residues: CSAREAGRDYGYTF. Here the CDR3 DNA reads TGCAGTGCTAGAGAAGCAGGGAGAGACTATGGCTACACCTTC.